Below, 29 T cell receptor beta chains from the same sample are listed, as sequenced in a study of blood T cell repertoires in COVID-19. Data came from immunoSEQ multiplex PCR; TCRdb stores just in-frame clones and leaves some out. This sample has 250,000 to 400,000 clones, with 88% found just once. The material sequenced was peripheral blood. The receptors come from a woman aged 25 to 39 with COVID-19, enrolled during active disease.

This rearrangement joins TRBV5-1 to TRBJ2-3; weak D call: TRBD2 (5 bases). The V and J ends lost 1 base and 3 bases respectively, with 9 bases between them. Germline CDR1 and CDR2: SGHRS and YFSETQ. The CDR3 runs to 14 residues. The CDR3 region has the DNA TGCGCCAGCAGCTTGTTAAGAGGGACAGATACGCAGTATTTT. Its protein product is CASSLLRGTDTQYF. Together with reference TRBV5-1 and TRBJ2-3, the CDR3 gives the full variable domain: KAGVTQTPRYLIKTRGQQVTLSCSPISGHRSVSWYQQTPGQGLQFLFEYFSETQRNKGNFPGRFSGRQFSNSRSEMNVSTLELGDSALYLCASSLLRGTDTQYFGPGTRLTVL.

The chain combines TRBV27 with TRBJ2-7; weak D call: TRBD2 (5 bases). Per germline, CDR1 MNHEY and CDR2 SMNVEV (reference sequence). Deletions cut 10 bases from V and 2 bases from J, with 18 bases between. The CDR3 spans 14 residues. The DNA of the CDR3 is TGTGCCACACCCGAGGGATACTTAGCCTACGAGCAGTACTTC. This gives the protein CATPEGYLAYEQYF.

CDR3 DNA: TGCGCCAGCAGCCCGGGACAGGGGAACTATGGCTACACCTTC. The encoded protein is CASSPGQGNYGYTF. The chain couples TRBV4-3 to TRBJ1-2; 10 nucleotides agree with TRBD1. Germline CDR1 LGHNA, CDR2 YSLEER. CDR3 length: 14 amino acids. J gave up 2 bases and V 4 bases, and 1 base lay outside the gene matches.

The chain has TRBV7-9 and TRBJ2-5; 8 bases match TRBD1. CDR1 is SEHNR and CDR2 is FQNEAQ in the germline V gene (reference sequence). V trimming: 3 bases; J trimming: 4 bases; junction bases outside the gene matches: 4. The length of the CDR3 is 14 residues. The CDR3 nucleotides read TGTGCCAGCAGCTTCGGACAGGGAAGAGAGACCCAGTACTTC. The encoded protein is CASSFGQGRETQYF.

The CDR3 sequence: CASSQDWISPLHF. CDR3 in DNA: TGTGCCAGCAGCCAAGACTGGATTTCACCCCTCCACTTT. This chain links TRBV27 with TRBJ1-6; D is unresolved. The germline V gene encodes CDR1 MNHEY and CDR2 SMNVEV (reference sequence). This CDR3 spans 13 amino acids. V was cut by 6 bases and J by 9 bases, with 12 bases left in between.

This clone was observed a handful of times. V and J are TRBV5-5 and TRBJ2-2; 7 nucleotides line up with TRBD1. The CDR3 covers 17 residues. V shed 4 bases, J shed 1 base, and the junction held 10 bases outside the gene matches. CDR1 and CDR2 from the germline V gene are SGHKS and YYEKEE (reference sequence). The CDR3 loop reads CASSPPTGALNTGELFF. CDR3 nucleotides: TGTGCCAGCAGCCCACCAACAGGGGCCCTGAACACCGGGGAGCTGTTTTTT.

The chain uses TRBV13 and TRBJ1-5; 9 bases are a match to TRBD1. This CDR3 is 16 amino acids long. J gave up 7 bases and V 2 bases, and 9 bases lay outside the gene matches. CDR1 PRHDT and CDR2 FYEKMQ come from the germline V gene (reference sequence). The CDR3 nucleotides are TGTGCCAGCAGCTTAAAGCCCTACAGGGGGCACCAGCCCCAGCATTTT. Translated: CASSLKPYRGHQPQHF. The full variable domain, completed using reference TRBV13 and TRBJ1-5, is AAGVIQSPRHLIKEKRETATLKCYPIPRHDTVYWYQQGPGQDPQFLISFYEKMQSDKGSIPDRFSAQQFSDYHSELNMSSLELGDSALYFCASSLKPYRGHQPQHFGDGTRLSIL.

The rearrangement links TRBV3-1 (or the pseudogene TRBV3-2) to TRBJ2-3; the match to TRBD2 covers 12 bases. With V trimmed by 5 bases and J by 10 bases, 7 bases remained unmatched. This CDR3 is built from 14 residues. Looked up from germline, CDR1 is LGHDT and CDR2 is YNNKEL (reference sequence). The CDR3 DNA follows: TGTGCCAGCAGCGAGCTAGCGGGGGGGCTCGCGCAGTATTTT. Translation gives CASSELAGGLAQYF.

This clone showed up just once. The chain carries TRBV5-4 and TRBJ1-6; D call uncertain. The CDR3 extends over 14 amino acids. The germline V and J ends were trimmed by 2 bases and 7 bases, with 10 bases remaining between them. Germline V gene data show CDR1 as SGHNT and CDR2 as YYREEE (reference sequence). The CDR3 sequence: CASSFQVVNSPLHF. CDR3 DNA: TGTGCCAGCAGCTTCCAGGTCGTCAATTCACCCCTCCACTTT.

The rearrangement uses TRBV3-1 (or the pseudogene TRBV3-2) and TRBJ2-7; 11 bases are shared with TRBD2. V lost 3 bases and J lost 4; bases outside the gene matches: 8. The CDR3 has 16 residues. Germline assignment: CDR1 LGHDT and CDR2 YNNKEL (reference sequence). The CDR3: CASSHQTSGASYEQYF. The CDR3 nucleotides are TGTGCCAGCAGCCACCAGACTAGCGGGGCTAGTTACGAGCAGTACTTC.

The chain uses TRBV15 and TRBJ2-5, with TRBD1 identical over 10 bases. J was trimmed by 4 bases and V by 6 bases; bases with no gene match: 14. This CDR3 is built from 17 residues. Germline V gene sequence: CDR1 LNHNV, CDR2 YYDKDF (reference sequence). The CDR3 nucleotides read TGTGCCACCAGTGGGGGACAGGGGAGGGTCGGGAGAGAGACCCAGTACTTC. Translated: CATSGGQGRVGRETQYF. The full variable domain, its missing parts supplied by reference TRBV15 and TRBJ2-5, is DAMVIQNPRYQVTQFGKPVTLSCSQTLNHNVMYWYQQKSSQAPKLLFHYYDKDFNNEADTPDNFQSRRPNTSFCFLDIRSPGLGDTAMYLCATSGGQGRVGRETQYFGPGTRLLVL.

The chain uses TRBV2 and TRBJ2-1, with D perhaps TRBD2 (5 bases). CDR1 is SNHLY and CDR2 is FYNNEI in the germline V gene. CDR3 length: 18 residues. Trimming cost V 5 bases and J 7 bases, with 27 bases left between them. CDR3 in amino acids: CASSFRTSRTFESNEQFF. CDR3 DNA: TGTGCCAGCAGTTTCCGGACTTCCCGAACTTTCGAATCTAATGAGCAGTTCTTC.

This rearrangement joins TRBV6-6 to TRBJ1-3, with no clear D. This CDR3 region has 13 residues. Germline values: CDR1 MNHNY, CDR2 SVGAGI (reference sequence). V lost 7 bases and J lost 0, with 7 bases in between. Written as DNA, the CDR3 is TGTGCCAGCATTAAACACTCTGGAAACACCATATATTTT. This encodes CASIKHSGNTIYF.

This chain joins TRBV11-2 and TRBJ1-2, with D tentatively TRBD1 (5 bases). Germline-derived CDR1 and CDR2 are SGHAT and FQNNGV. This CDR3 has 15 residues. Trimming removed 1 base at V and 5 bases at J, with 14 bases between. As DNA, the CDR3 is TGTGCCAGCAGCTTAGGAGCGACAGTCCCTTATGGCTACACCTTC. Protein product: CASSLGATVPYGYTF.

The chain has TRBV2 and TRBJ1-2; 10 bases are a match to TRBD1. The CDR3 is 12 residues long. Germline CDR1 SNHLY, CDR2 FYNNEI. The J segment lost 7 bases and the V segment lost 6 bases, leaving 2 bases of the junction unmatched. CDR3 in DNA: TGTGCCAGCAGGACAGGGGGCGGTGGCTACACCTTC. Encoded protein: CASRTGGGGYTF.

The J gene is TRBJ1-1, the V gene TRBV6-2 or TRBV6-3; no clear D. Trimming shortened V by 0 bases and J by 7 bases, and 6 bases separated the two germline ends. Germline CDR1 MNHEY, CDR2 SVGEGT. The CDR3 length is 12 residues. The CDR3 loop is CASSYSKLEAFF. In DNA form, the CDR3 reads TGTGCCAGCAGTTACTCGAAGCTTGAAGCTTTCTTT.

The J gene is TRBJ1-1, the V gene TRBV19; 8 nucleotides match TRBD1. CDR3 size: 14 residues. V was clipped by 6 bases and J by 6 bases; unmatched bases: 9. Germline V lookup: CDR1 LNHDA, CDR2 SQIVND (reference sequence). This CDR3 is CASRWGQVVAEAFF. The CDR3 region has the DNA TGTGCCAGTAGATGGGGACAGGTAGTGGCTGAAGCTTTCTTT.

The rearrangement links TRBV5-8 to TRBJ2-7, with D possibly being TRBD1 (6 bases). The V and J ends lost 0 bases and 0 bases respectively, with 10 bases between them. The CDR3 loop spans 15 amino acids. Germline V lookup: CDR1 SGHTS, CDR2 YDEGEE. In DNA, the CDR3 is TGTGCCAGCAGCTTGGGACAGGTCAGCTCCTACGAGCAGTACTTC. It specifies CASSLGQVSSYEQYF.

The rearrangement joins TRBV2 to TRBJ1-2; TRBD1 agrees at 7 bases. The germline V gene encodes CDR1 SNHLY and CDR2 FYNNEI. The trim removed 3 bases at V and 6 bases at J, leaving 4 bases unmatched. The CDR3 consists of 13 residues. CDR3 in DNA: TGTGCCAGCAGTGACGAGGGGGCGGATGGCTACACCTTC. Its translation: CASSDEGADGYTF.

This chain links TRBV4-3 with TRBJ2-7, with D uncertain. Germline V lookup: CDR1 LGHNA, CDR2 YSLEER. V was trimmed by 0 bases and J by 1 base, leaving 10 bases between them. The length of the CDR3 is 15 residues. CDR3 DNA: TGCGCCAGCAGCCAAGAAGTGAACTGGTCCTACGAGCAGTACTTC. It encodes CASSQEVNWSYEQYF.

The V and J genes are TRBV10-3 and TRBJ2-7, with 9 bases identical to TRBD1. V gave up 5 bases and J gave up 1 base; unmatched junction bases: 3. The CDR3 has 14 amino acids. Germline values: CDR1 ENHRY, CDR2 SYGVKD. CDR3 nucleotides: TGTGCCATCAGTAAAGGGACAGGGTCCTACGAGCAGTACTTC. Its protein product is CAISKGTGSYEQYF.

V gene TRBV30 combines with J gene TRBJ1-5; 7 nucleotides line up with TRBD1. J gave up 4 bases and V 4 bases, and 10 bases lay outside the gene matches. This CDR3 spans 15 amino acids. Per germline, CDR1 GTSNPN and CDR2 SVGIG (reference sequence). The CDR3 sequence is CAWTSGQEDNQPQHF. The CDR3 DNA is TGTGCCTGGACCTCCGGACAGGAAGATAATCAGCCCCAGCATTTT.

The count of this clone is one. This chain connects TRBV19 to TRBJ1-2; D is perhaps TRBD1 (5 bases). This CDR3 has 13 residues. V shed 8 bases and J shed 4 bases, with 14 bases lying between them. The germline V gene has CDR1 LNHDA and CDR2 SQIVND (reference sequence). The CDR3 bases are TGTGCCAGTGGACCGTGGGGACTCTATGGCTACACCTTC. Amino acids: CASGPWGLYGYTF.

The chain has TRBV10-3 and TRBJ1-2; no reliable D call. The length of the CDR3 is 16 residues. Germline values: CDR1 ENHRY, CDR2 SYGVKD. V was shortened by 1 base and J by 0 bases, with 12 bases between the two germline ends. CDR3 in DNA: TGTGCCATCAGTGAGTTTGACACACCCACTAACTATGGCTACACCTTC. Its protein product is CAISEFDTPTNYGYTF.

Only a few counts were recorded for this clone. V and J are TRBV7-2 and TRBJ2-7, with D tentatively TRBD1 (6 bases). Germline V gives CDR1 SGHTA, CDR2 FQGNSA. The CDR3 runs to 14 residues. Trimming took off 4 bases at V and 2 bases at J, with 12 bases between the two ends. DNA for the CDR3: TGTGCCAGCAGCTACGACAGGATTCCCTACGAGCAGTACGTC. Translating it yields CASSYDRIPYEQYV.

V gene TRBV30 combines with J gene TRBJ1-6; the D is unclear. CDR3 length: 11 residues. Germline V gene lookup returns CDR1 GTSNPN and CDR2 SVGIG (reference sequence). V lost 4 bases and J 9 bases, leaving 7 bases between the germline ends. The CDR3: CAWNRGSPLHF. For the CDR3, the DNA is TGTGCCTGGAACCGGGGTTCACCCCTCCACTTT.

The chain employs TRBV27 and TRBJ1-1; perhaps TRBD1 as D (6 bases). V was trimmed by 2 bases and J by 0 bases, leaving 13 bases between them. Germline V gives CDR1 MNHEY, CDR2 SMNVEV (reference sequence). The CDR3 loop spans 16 amino acids. The CDR3 loop is CASSLGQGNVNTEAFF. The CDR3 DNA is TGTGCCAGCAGTTTAGGCCAGGGGAATGTGAACACTGAAGCTTTCTTT.

The chain links TRBV25-1 to TRBJ2-1, with D perhaps TRBD1 (6 bases). CDR1 MGHDK and CDR2 SYGVNS come from the germline V gene. The CDR3 spans 15 residues. Trimming left V 4 bases short and J 4 bases short, with 14 bases between. The CDR3 loop is CASSGKGQGYNEQFF. The CDR3 coding sequence is TGTGCCAGCAGTGGAAAGGGACAAGGGTACAATGAGCAGTTCTTC.

V is TRBV5-1 and J is TRBJ1-4; D uncertain. CDR1 and CDR2 from the germline V gene are SGHRS and YFSETQ. The length of the CDR3 is 14 residues. V lost 0 bases, J lost 8 bases, and 11 bases lay in between. This CDR3 is CASSLARGGEKLFF. The CDR3 DNA sequence: TGCGCCAGCAGCTTGGCTCGGGGAGGAGAAAAACTGTTTTTT. The whole variable domain, filled in from reference TRBV5-1 and TRBJ1-4, reads KAGVTQTPRYLIKTRGQQVTLSCSPISGHRSVSWYQQTPGQGLQFLFEYFSETQRNKGNFPGRFSGRQFSNSRSEMNVSTLELGDSALYLCASSLARGGEKLFFGSGTQLSVL.